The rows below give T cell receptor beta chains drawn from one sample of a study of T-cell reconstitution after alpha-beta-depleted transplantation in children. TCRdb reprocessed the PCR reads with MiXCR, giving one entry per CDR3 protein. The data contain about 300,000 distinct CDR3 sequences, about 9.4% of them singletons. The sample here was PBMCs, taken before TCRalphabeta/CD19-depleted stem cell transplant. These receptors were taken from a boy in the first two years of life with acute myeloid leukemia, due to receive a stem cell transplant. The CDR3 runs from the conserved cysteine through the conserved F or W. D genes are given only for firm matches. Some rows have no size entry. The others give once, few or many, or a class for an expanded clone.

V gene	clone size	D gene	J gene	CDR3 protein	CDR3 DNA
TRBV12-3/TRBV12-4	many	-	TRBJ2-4	CASTSGLAKNIQYF	TGTGCCAGCACCTCCGGGCTAGCCAAAAACATTCAGTACTTC
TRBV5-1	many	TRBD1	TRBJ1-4	CASSSVRTGSKKLFF	TGCGCCAGCAGCTCGGTCAGGACAGGGAGTAAAAAACTGTTTTTT
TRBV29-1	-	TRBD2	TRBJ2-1	CSVLGEGYNEQFF	TGCAGCGTCCTGGGGGAGGGCTACAATGAGCAGTTCTTC
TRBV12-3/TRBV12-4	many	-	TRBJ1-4	CASTQSGEGEKLFF	TGTGCCAGCACCCAGTCGGGGGAGGGTGAAAAACTGTTTTTT
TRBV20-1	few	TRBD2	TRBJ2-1	CSARTSPSYNEQFF	TGCAGTGCGAGGACTAGCCCCTCCTACAATGAGCAGTTCTTC
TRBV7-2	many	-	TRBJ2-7	CASSWDRFPYEQYF	TGTGCCAGCAGCTGGGATAGGTTCCCCTACGAGCAGTACTTC
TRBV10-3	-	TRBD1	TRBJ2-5	CAISESRQGREETQYF	TGTGCCATCAGTGAGTCCCGACAGGGCAGAGAAGAGACCCAGTACTTC
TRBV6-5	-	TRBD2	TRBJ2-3	CASSYPSSGRASTDTQYF	TGTGCCAGCAGTTACCCCTCTAGCGGGAGGGCCTCGACAGATACGCAGTATTTT
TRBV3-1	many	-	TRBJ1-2	CASSHPQNYGYTF	TGTGCCAGCAGCCACCCACAAAACTATGGCTACACCTTC
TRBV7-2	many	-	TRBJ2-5	CASSLGAETQYF	TGTGCCAGCAGCTTAGGTGCGGAGACCCAGTACTTC
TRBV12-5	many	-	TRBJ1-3	CASGAQGGNTIYF	TGTGCTAGTGGTGCACAGGGTGGAAACACCATATATTTT
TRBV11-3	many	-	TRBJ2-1	CASSPTTDNEQFF	TGTGCCAGCAGCCCAACGACTGACAATGAGCAGTTCTTC
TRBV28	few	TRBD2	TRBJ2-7	CASTGLAVPYEQYF	TGTGCCAGCACCGGACTAGCGGTGCCCTACGAGCAGTACTTC
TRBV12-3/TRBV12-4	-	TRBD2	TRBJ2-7	CASSFFPPGTSDHGSRYDQYF	TGTGCCAGCAGTTTCTTCCCCCCCGGGACTAGCGACCACGGGAGCAGATACGATCAGTACTTC
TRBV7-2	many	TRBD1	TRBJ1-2	CASSLAGGAYGYTF	TGTGCCAGCAGCTTAGCAGGGGGCGCCTATGGCTACACCTTC
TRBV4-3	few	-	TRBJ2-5	CVSSQGDVPYQETQYF	TGCGTCAGCAGCCAGGGCGACGTCCCTTACCAAGAGACCCAGTACTTC
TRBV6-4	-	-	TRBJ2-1	CASSDSDYNEQFF	TGTGCCAGCAGTGACAGCGACTACAATGAGCAGTTCTTC
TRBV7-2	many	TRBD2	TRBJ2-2	CASSLSLGVSGTTGELFF	TGTGCCAGCAGCTTAAGTTTGGGGGTTAGCGGGACTACCGGGGAGCTGTTTTTT
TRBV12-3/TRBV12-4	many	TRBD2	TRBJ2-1	CASSFLAGGSRQFF	TGTGCCAGCAGTTTTCTAGCGGGAGGTTCCCGGCAGTTCTTC
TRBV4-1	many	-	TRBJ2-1	CASSQGGAYNEQFF	TGCGCCAGTTCCCAGGGGGGGGCTTACAATGAGCAGTTCTTC
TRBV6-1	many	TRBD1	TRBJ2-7	CASSEQGDPPYEQYF	TGTGCCAGCAGTGAACAGGGGGACCCCCCCTACGAGCAGTACTTC
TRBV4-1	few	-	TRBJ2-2	CASSQAGQGNTGELFF	TGCGCCAGCAGCCAAGCGGGCCAGGGGAACACCGGGGAGCTGTTTTTT